The rows below give T cell receptor beta chains drawn from one sample of a study of OX40 agonist ivuxolimab in advanced cancers. Here immunoSEQ multiplex PCR was the method, and the copy in TCRdb shows in-frame clones only, minus some. Counted here are 80,000 or so clones, roughly 86% occurring once; the ten biggest clones make up approximately 25%. Sequencing was performed on CD4+ or CD8+ T cells sorted from blood, taken in a trial of the OX40 agonist ivuxolimab. These receptor sequences come from an adult with an advanced solid tumor such as melanoma, head and neck, liver or kidney cancer. The CDR3 runs from the conserved cysteine through the conserved F or W. A D gene is named only where the DNA matches it firmly. Some rows have no size entry. The others give once, few or many, or a class for an expanded clone.

j_call | v_call | d_call | clone_size | cdr3_nt | cdr3_aa
TRBJ1-5 | TRBV15 | - | - | TGTGCCACCAGCAGAGATCCCCAGCCTAATCAGCCCCAGCATTTT | CATSRDPQPNQPQHF
TRBJ1-1 | TRBV18 | TRBD1 | - | TGTGCCAGCTCACCACCGTGGACAGGGTTGGGCACTGAAGCTTTCTTT | CASSPPWTGLGTEAFF
TRBJ1-5 | TRBV19 | - | few | TGTGCCAGTCAACAGGGAGGAGATCAGCCCCAGCATTTT | CASQQGGDQPQHF
TRBJ2-1 | TRBV30 | - | - | TGTGCCTGGAGTGTACTCGGGGCGGGAATCTACAATGAGCAGTTCTTC | CAWSVLGAGIYNEQFF
TRBJ2-5 | TRBV13 | - | - | TGTGCCAGCAGCTTAGTGTCGCACTCAAGAGGGGAGACCCAGTACTTC | CASSLVSHSRGETQYF
TRBJ1-1 | TRBV18 | TRBD1 | - | TGTGCCAGCTCACGCAACTTACAGGGGGCTGGCACTGAAGCTTTCTTT | CASSRNLQGAGTEAFF
TRBJ2-2 | TRBV4-1 | - | - | TGCGCCAGCAGCCAAGAGACAGAACTAACGACCGGGGAGCTGTTTTTT | CASSQETELTTGELFF
TRBJ1-4 | TRBV10-2 | - | - | TGCGCCAGCCAGGGAACTAATGAAAAACTGTTTTTT | CASQGTNEKLFF
TRBJ2-7 | TRBV5-1 | TRBD2 | - | TGCGCCAGCAGCTTGGCAGTAGCGGGAGGTGGGAGCTCCTACGAGCAGTACTTC | CASSLAVAGGGSSYEQYF
TRBJ2-1 | TRBV6-5 | - | few | TGTGCCAGCAGCCAACGAGGGGCCTATGAGCAGTTCTTC | CASSQRGAYEQFF
TRBJ2-1 | TRBV4-3 | TRBD2 | - | TGCGCCAGCAGCCCGCGGGGGGCATACAATGAGCAGTTCTTC | CASSPRGAYNEQFF
TRBJ2-3 | TRBV7-2 | TRBD2 | - | TGTGCCAGCAGCCACCAGCGGGGGTACACAGATACGCAGTATTTT | CASSHQRGYTDTQYF
TRBJ1-4 | TRBV6-1 | - | - | TGTGCCAGCAGTGAATTCAGGCGGAATGAAAAACTGTTTTTT | CASSEFRRNEKLFF
TRBJ1-1 | TRBV6-5 | - | - | TGTGCCAGCAGGTGGGGATATAACACTGAAGCTTTCTTT | CASRWGYNTEAFF
TRBJ1-2 | TRBV6-5 | TRBD1 | - | TGTGCCAGCCAACGGGGAGGGGGCGATAGTTATGGCTACACCTTC | CASQRGGGDSYGYTF
TRBJ1-1 | TRBV7-6 | - | - | TGTGCCAGCACCCCCGAGGCGGGGGGGGACACTGAAGCTTTCTTT | CASTPEAGGDTEAFF
TRBJ2-7 | TRBV5-1 | TRBD1 | - | TGCGCCAGCAGTTACGGGACAGTCTCCTACGAGCAGTACTTC | CASSYGTVSYEQYF
TRBJ1-1 | TRBV7-2 | - | once | TGTGCCAGCAGCTTAAACAGAAACACTGAAGCTTTCTTT | CASSLNRNTEAFF
TRBJ1-5 | TRBV10-3 | - | - | TGTGCCATCATGGGGGAGGACAATCAGCCCCAGCATTTT | CAIMGEDNQPQHF
TRBJ1-4 | TRBV6-5 | TRBD1 | - | TGTGCCAGCAGATTGACAGGGGGCGTTGAAAAACTGTTTTTT | CASRLTGGVEKLFF